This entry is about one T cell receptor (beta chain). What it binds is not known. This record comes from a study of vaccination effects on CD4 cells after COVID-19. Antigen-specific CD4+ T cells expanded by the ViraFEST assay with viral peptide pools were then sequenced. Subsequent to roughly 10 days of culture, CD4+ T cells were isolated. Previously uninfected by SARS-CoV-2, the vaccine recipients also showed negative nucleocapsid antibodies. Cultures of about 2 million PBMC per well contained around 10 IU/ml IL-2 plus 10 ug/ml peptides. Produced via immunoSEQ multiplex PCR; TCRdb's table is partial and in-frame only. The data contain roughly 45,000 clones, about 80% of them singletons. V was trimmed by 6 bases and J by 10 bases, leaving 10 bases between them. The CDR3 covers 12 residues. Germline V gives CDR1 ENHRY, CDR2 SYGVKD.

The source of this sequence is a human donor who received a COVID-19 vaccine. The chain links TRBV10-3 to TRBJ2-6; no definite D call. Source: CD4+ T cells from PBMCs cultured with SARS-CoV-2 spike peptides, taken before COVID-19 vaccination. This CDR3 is CAIRDPPNVLTF. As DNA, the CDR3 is TGTGCCATCAGGGACCCTCCTAACGTCCTGACTTTC.